This TCR beta chain was captured in a study of shared clonotypes between healthy human individuals. All donors qualified as healthy HIV-negative adults and had experienced no recent acute infections or vaccinations. Splitting of CD4+ cells produced CD45RA+ naive and CD45RA-negative memory subsets. The CDR3 length is 13 residues. Trimming took 2 bases from V and 2 from J, leaving 6 bases between them. Germline values: CDR1 SGHKS, CDR2 YYEKEE (reference sequence). Sequencing was at deep level. Some clones are missing from TCRdb's copy, which holds only in-frame ones; the method was immunoSEQ multiplex PCR. The table lists a few million clones, just over 90% of them singletons. Study findings and constraints: The authors sampled blood alone, and tissue repertoires likely differ.

Notes on this clone: Its antigen is currently unknown.

V is TRBV5-5 and J is TRBJ2-3; no clear D gene. Sequenced material: naive CD4+ T cells sorted from blood. Subset indicated: CD45RA+ positively selected. The TCR was taken from a man between 18 and 35 years old in good health. CDR3 nucleotide sequence: TGTGCCAGCAGCTTCGGGTTCACAGATACGCAGTATTTT. Encoded protein: CASSFGFTDTQYF.